These 2 T cell receptor beta chains were sequenced from one sample in a study of Ad26.COV2.S vaccination and SARS-CoV-2 variants. Treatment specified: approximately 18 received Ad26.COV2.S at low or high dose, single or two shots; 5 received placebo; per-sample allocation not given. Repertoires come from day 63 after the first vaccine or placebo injection. The table came from immunoSEQ multiplex PCR; TCRdb's copy has only in-frame clones and leaves some out. There are approximately 360,000 clones in the sample; roughly 80% occur only once, and around 7.3% lies in the top ten. The sample was peripheral blood, taken in a trial of Ad26.COV2.S vaccine versus placebo. The source is a person aged 18 to 59 who received the Ad26.COV2.S COVID-19 vaccine or a placebo.

This clone was counted between two and nine times. The DNA for the CDR3 is TGTGCCAGCAGCTGGACAGGGGCCGGGGAGCTGTTTTTT. This encodes CASSWTGAGELFF. This sequence joins TRBV7-6 and TRBJ2-2; 9 nucleotides line up with TRBD1. The CDR3 is 13 amino acids. Looked up from germline, CDR1 is SGHVS and CDR2 is FNYEAQ. The V segment lost 4 bases and the J segment 6 bases; nucleotides outside the gene matches: 0.

This clone was seen once. The V and J genes are TRBV12-1 and TRBJ1-4. TRBV12-1 is a listed pseudogene. The CDR3 covers 11 residues. CDR3 nucleotides: TGTGCCAGCAGCTTTGTGGGAGGGCTGTTTTTT. It encodes CASSFVGGLFF.